The 7 T cell receptor beta chains below all came from one sample that was sequenced in a study of T-cell memory formation after mild COVID-19. TCRdb ran MiXCR on the 5' RACE reads and lists one entry per CDR3 protein. The sample shows 250,000 to 300,000 distinct CDR3 sequences, over 15% of them seen only once. The sample comprised PBMCs or a T cell subset sorted from them (not recorded which). These receptors all come from a man aged 18 to 30 who had mild COVID-19 (a few samples of this study predate the infection). Cell type and time point are not known.

This clonotype was observed a few times. V and J are TRBV5-1 and TRBJ1-6; tentative D call: TRBD1 (5 bases). V lost 2 bases to trimming and J lost 8 bases, with 8 bases between them. In germline, CDR1 is SGHRS, CDR2 YFSETQ. The CDR3 length is 13 residues. The CDR3 here is CASSFREDSPLHF. DNA for the CDR3: TGCGCCAGCAGCTTCAGGGAAGATTCACCCCTCCACTTT. Based on the CDR3 plus reference TRBV5-1 and TRBJ1-6, the full variable domain is KAGVTQTPRYLIKTRGQQVTLSCSPISGHRSVSWYQQTPGQGLQFLFEYFSETQRNKGNFPGRFSGRQFSNSRSEMNVSTLELGDSALYLCASSFREDSPLHFGNGTRLTVT.

The chain has TRBV29-1 and TRBJ2-7; 9 nucleotides align to TRBD2. Unmatched junction bases numbered 6, after V lost 3 bases and J lost 0 bases. This CDR3 contains 15 residues. The V gene's germline CDR1 is SQVTM and CDR2 ANQGSEA. The CDR3 loop is CSVEYSGGPSYEQYF. In DNA form, the CDR3 reads TGCAGCGTTGAGTATAGCGGGGGACCCTCCTACGAGCAGTACTTC.

The sample holds a few counts of this clonotype. The V call is TRBV14, the J call TRBJ2-7, with TRBD1 matching 9 bases. Trimming cost V 5 bases and J 2 bases; bases outside gene matches: 7. Per the germline V gene, CDR1 is SGHDN and CDR2 is FVKESK. This CDR3 has 15 residues. The CDR3 DNA is TGTGCCAGCAGCGAAACCGGGACAGGGACCTACGAGCAGTACGTC. It is translated as CASSETGTGTYEQYV.

This clonotype was found a few times. This rearrangement joins TRBV7-9 to TRBJ2-1; D is perhaps TRBD1 or TRBD2 (5 bases each). V was trimmed by 4 bases and J by 7 bases, leaving 20 bases between them. The CDR3 sequence is 16 residues long. Germline lookup yields CDR1 SEHNR and CDR2 FQNEAQ (reference sequence). In nucleotides, the CDR3 is TGTGCCAGCAGCTCCCCGGGACGGGGTGTCTGGAATGAGCAGTTCTTC. Translating gives CASSSPGRGVWNEQFF.

The genes are TRBV4-1 and TRBJ2-1; D gene unclear. Per the germline V gene, CDR1 is MGHRA and CDR2 is YSYEKL. V lost 3 bases, J lost 6 bases, and 12 bases lay in between. The CDR3 contains 14 residues. CDR3 protein: CASSQIRPANEQFF. The CDR3 nucleotides are TGCGCCAGCAGCCAGATCCGGCCCGCCAATGAGCAGTTCTTC.

This clonotype was counted ten times or more. V gene TRBV5-1 combines with J gene TRBJ2-3, with D hard to call. V shed 0 bases and J shed 2 bases, with 4 bases lying between them. CDR1 and CDR2 from the germline V gene are SGHRS and YFSETQ. The CDR3 sequence is 13 residues long. CDR3 nucleotides: TGCGCCAGCAGCTTGGGGGACACAGATACGCAGTATTTT. Its translation is CASSLGDTDTQYF.

V and J are TRBV7-2 and TRBJ1-1, with D possibly TRBD1 on 6 matching bases. Germline V gene data show CDR1 as SGHTA and CDR2 as FQGNSA. The CDR3 totals 16 residues. V was cut by 5 bases and J by 5 bases, with 21 bases left in between. This chain's CDR3 is CASSRSGGAGVTEAFF. The CDR3 DNA reads TGTGCCAGCAGCCGTAGTGGGGGGGCAGGGGTAACTGAAGCTTTCTTT.